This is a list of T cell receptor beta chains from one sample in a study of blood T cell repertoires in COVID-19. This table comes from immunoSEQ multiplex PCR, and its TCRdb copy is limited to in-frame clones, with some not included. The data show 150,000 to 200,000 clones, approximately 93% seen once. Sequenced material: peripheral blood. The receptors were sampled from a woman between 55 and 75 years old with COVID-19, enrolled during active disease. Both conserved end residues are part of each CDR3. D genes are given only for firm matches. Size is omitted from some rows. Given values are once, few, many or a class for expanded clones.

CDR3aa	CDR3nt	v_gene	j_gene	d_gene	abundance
CASSLSPLGTGANYGYTF	TGTGCCAGCAGCCTCTCGCCCCTTGGGACAGGGGCTAACTATGGCTACACCTTC	TRBV4-2	TRBJ1-2	TRBD1	.
CASTPLDGVGYTF	TGTGCCAGCACCCCCCTAGACGGTGTTGGCTACACCTTC	TRBV12-3/TRBV12-4	TRBJ1-2	.	.
CASSPSGFLNSYGYTF	TGTGCCAGCAGCCCCTCGGGGTTCTTGAACTCCTATGGCTACACCTTC	TRBV7-6	TRBJ1-2	.	.
CASSQAPGERSYGYTF	TGTGCCAGCAGCCAAGCTCCTGGGGAGAGGAGCTATGGCTACACCTTC	TRBV3-1/TRBV3-2	TRBJ1-2	.	.
CASSQDRLAVPYEQYF	TGTGCCAGCAGCCAAGATCGACTAGCGGTCCCCTACGAGCAGTACTTC	TRBV5-8	TRBJ2-7	TRBD2	.
CATRTTGGNTEAFF	TGTGCCACACGAACGACGGGGGGCAACACTGAAGCTTTCTTT	TRBV18	TRBJ1-1	.	.
CASSRVNQPQHF	TGTGCCAGCAGCCGGGTGAATCAGCCCCAGCATTTT	TRBV11-2	TRBJ1-5	.	.
CASSWERNSPLHF	TGTGCCAGCAGTTGGGAGCGTAATTCACCCCTCCACTTT	TRBV6-5	TRBJ1-6	.	.
CATSESGTGPSLTF	TGTGCCACCAGTGAATCCGGGACAGGCCCCTCTCTCACCTTC	TRBV24-1	TRBJ1-2	TRBD1	.
CASNPGQGLYGYTF	TGTGCCAGTAACCCGGGACAGGGACTCTATGGCTACACCTTC	TRBV19	TRBJ1-2	TRBD1	.
CASSPRGGRGYTGELFF	TGTGCCAGCAGCCCCCGGGGGGGCAGGGGATACACCGGGGAGCTGTTTTTT	TRBV3-1/TRBV3-2	TRBJ2-2	TRBD2	.
CASSILNRLSGNTIYF	TGTGCCAGTAGTATTTTAAACCGACTCTCTGGAAACACCATATATTTT	TRBV19	TRBJ1-3	.	once
CASSLGGRKGQPQHF	TGTGCCAGCAGCTTAGGGGGGCGCAAGGGTCAGCCCCAGCATTTT	TRBV7-8	TRBJ1-5	.	.
CSASFPSGSYEQYF	TGCAGTGCTAGTTTCCCGTCAGGGTCCTACGAGCAGTACTTC	TRBV20-1	TRBJ2-7	.	.
CASSLDQGVGDYGYTF	TGTGCCAGCAGCTTAGACCAGGGGGTCGGGGACTATGGCTACACCTTC	TRBV11-2	TRBJ1-2	TRBD1	.
CASSQPGGKDGNTIYF	TGTGCCAGCAGCCAACCCGGGGGTAAGGATGGAAACACCATATATTTT	TRBV3-1/TRBV3-2	TRBJ1-3	.	once
CASSLDRGVYNEQFF	TGTGCCAGCAGCTTAGACAGGGGAGTATACAATGAGCAGTTCTTC	TRBV7-9	TRBJ2-1	TRBD1	.
CASSKGGRLYGYTF	TGTGCCAGCAGCAAGGGGGGGCGCCTCTATGGCTACACCTTC	TRBV21-1	TRBJ1-2	.	once
CASFNEKLFF	TGTGCCAGCTTTAATGAAAAACTGTTTTTT	TRBV19	TRBJ1-4	.	.
CATSRGDRGSDTQYF	TGTGCCACCAGCAGAGGAGACAGGGGCTCAGATACGCAGTATTTT	TRBV15	TRBJ2-3	TRBD1	.
CASSMGGNHQPQHF	TGTGCCAGCAGCATGGGGGGGAACCATCAGCCCCAGCATTTT	TRBV7-9	TRBJ1-5	.	.
CASSHRDPGADTQYF	TGCGCCAGCAGCCACAGGGACCCGGGTGCGGATACGCAGTATTTT	TRBV10-2	TRBJ2-3	.	.
CATGQSSGSYEQYF	TGTGCCACCGGACAGTCCTCGGGGTCCTACGAGCAGTACTTC	TRBV6-5	TRBJ2-7	.	.
CASSIRGTGTVGTLHF	TGTGCCAGTAGTATACGGGGGACAGGGACCGTCGGGACCCTCCACTTT	TRBV19	TRBJ1-6	TRBD1	.
CASSKEREQETQYF	TGTGCCAGCAGCAAAGAAAGGGAGCAAGAGACCCAGTACTTC	TRBV21-1	TRBJ2-5	.	.
CASSSAGAAEAFF	TGTGCCAGTAGTAGTGCAGGTGCTGCTGAAGCTTTCTTT	TRBV19	TRBJ1-1	.	once
CASSQEMTGYGYTF	TGCGCCAGCAGCCAAGAAATGACGGGCTATGGCTACACCTTC	TRBV4-3	TRBJ1-2	.	.
CASSPRDRVSTEAFF	TGTGCCAGCAGCCCGAGAGACAGGGTCAGCACTGAAGCTTTCTTT	TRBV9	TRBJ1-1	TRBD1	few
CASSPFFRQLNTEAFF	TGTGCCAGTAGCCCTTTCTTTAGACAGCTGAACACTGAAGCTTTCTTT	TRBV19	TRBJ1-1	.	.
CAISERRGTGPQHF	TGTGCCATCAGTGAGCGCAGGGGCACAGGGCCCCAGCATTTT	TRBV10-3	TRBJ1-5	.	.
CASSFQGNSPLHF	TGTGCCAGTAGTTTTCAGGGAAATTCACCCCTCCACTTT	TRBV19	TRBJ1-6	.	.